A single sample is the source of the 27 T cell receptor beta chains below, sequenced in a study of post-analysis software for immune sequencing data. These TCRs' antigens remain unknown. Researchers reported that TCR beta cDNA libraries carried unique molecular identifiers. Each CDR3 protein is one row after TCRdb ran MiXCR on the PCR reads. The sample comprises about 770,000 distinct CDR3 sequences, around 45% of which are singletons, and just under 5% rests with the top ten. General observations from the study: Five TRBV segments (TRBV5-6, TRBV5-1 and TRBV20-1 among them) occurred more frequently in patients than in controls.

Sequencing was done on a sample of blood. These receptors were obtained from a girl between 10 and 17 years old with multiple sclerosis.

This chain joins TRBV9 and TRBJ2-1; 10 bases fit TRBD1. The CDR3 extends over 17 amino acids. V lost 4 bases and J lost 8; bases outside the gene matches: 15. CDR1 and CDR2 (germline): SGDLS, YYNGEE. The CDR3 reads CASSPHLAGQGGHEQFF. DNA for the CDR3: TGTGCCAGCAGCCCCCACCTGGCCGGACAGGGGGGTCATGAGCAGTTCTTC.

The genes are TRBV15 and TRBJ2-1; no reliable D call. Germline assignment: CDR1 LNHNV and CDR2 YYDKDF (reference sequence). V dropped 0 bases and J dropped 9 bases, with 9 bases sitting between them. CDR3 length: 13 amino acids. The CDR3, as DNA: TGTGCCACCAGCAGAGATAGAAGGATTGAGCAGTTCTTC. Translation gives CATSRDRRIEQFF.

This clonotype has only one observation. This chain uses TRBV29-1 with TRBJ1-2, with D possibly matching TRBD1 (6 bases). CDR3 length: 14 amino acids. Germline CDR1 SQVTM, CDR2 ANQGSEA. V lost 6 bases and J 2 bases, leaving 16 bases between the germline ends. CDR3 sequence: CSVGGAGANYGYTF. The CDR3 nucleotides are TGCAGCGTCGGAGGGGCAGGGGCAAACTATGGCTACACCTTC.

CDR3 DNA: TGTGCCAGCAGTTACTCGGGAGACGGAGCCTACGAGCAGTACTTC. It is translated as CASSYSGDGAYEQYF. The gene calls are TRBV6-5 and TRBJ2-7; D might be TRBD2 (5 bases). The CDR3 is 15 amino acids. The ends were cut back, 0 bases at V and 2 bases at J, with 11 bases in the middle. CDR1 is MNHEY, CDR2 SVGAGI, per germline.

In DNA, the CDR3 is TGTGCCAGCAGTTCCTTCGTGGGCCCTGACTCCTACGAGCAGTACTTC. Translated, it gives CASSSFVGPDSYEQYF. The chain uses TRBV27 and TRBJ2-7; D is uncertain. The CDR3 has 16 residues. V dropped 4 bases and J dropped 0 bases, with 16 bases sitting between them. CDR1 is MNHEY, CDR2 SMNVEV, per germline (reference sequence).

The chain is built from TRBV7-2 and TRBJ2-1; 16 nucleotides match TRBD2. Germline V CDR1 and CDR2: SGHTA, FQGNSA. The CDR3 contains 19 residues. Germline trimming cut 6 bases from V and 6 bases from J; bases unmatched to any gene: 14. CDR3: CASSSPVGLAGGLANEQFF. CDR3 nucleotide sequence: TGTGCCAGCAGTTCCCCCGTGGGACTAGCGGGAGGGCTCGCCAATGAGCAGTTCTTC.

J is TRBJ2-7 and V is TRBV7-2; 7 positions agree with TRBD2. The V and J ends lost 5 bases and 2 bases, in that order; junction bases with no gene match: 6. Germline assignment: CDR1 SGHTA and CDR2 FQGNSA. There are 14 residues in the CDR3. CDR3 sequence: CASSQGGRPYEQYF. CDR3 DNA: TGTGCCAGCAGCCAGGGAGGGAGGCCCTACGAGCAGTACTTC. The full variable domain, its missing parts supplied by reference TRBV7-2 and TRBJ2-7, is GAGVSQSPSNKVTEKGKDVELRCDPISGHTALYWYRQSLGQGLEFLIYFQGNSAPDKSGLPSDRFSAERTGGSVSTLTIQRTQQEDSAVYLCASSQGGRPYEQYFGPGTRLTVT.

The genes are TRBV7-3 and TRBJ2-3; TRBD1 is a possible D gene (6 bases). The CDR3 covers 15 residues. The germline CDR1 and CDR2 sequences are SGHTA and FQGTGA. With 5 bases removed from V and 4 bases from J, the gap between germline ends came to 16 bases. CDR3 sequence: CASSILGGSADTQYF. CDR3 in DNA: TGTGCCAGCAGCATCCTAGGGGGTAGCGCAGATACGCAGTATTTT.

V is TRBV5-6 and J is TRBJ2-4; the match to TRBD1 covers 8 bases. The V segment lost 5 bases and the J segment 7 bases; nucleotides outside the gene matches: 8. This CDR3 spans 14 amino acids. CDR1 is SGHDT, CDR2 YYEEEE, per germline. CDR3 loop: CASSLYQGANIQYF. In nucleotides, the CDR3 is TGTGCCAGCAGTTTATACCAGGGGGCGAACATTCAGTACTTC.

The genes are TRBV18 and TRBJ2-7; D possibly uses TRBD1 or TRBD2 (5 bases each). Germline V gene data show CDR1 as KGHSH and CDR2 as LQKENI. V was shortened by 4 bases and J by 3 bases, with 13 bases between the two germline ends. The CDR3 totals 14 residues. Here the CDR3 DNA reads TGTGCCAGCTCACTATACGGGACCGACTACGAGCAGTACTTC. Residues: CASSLYGTDYEQYF.

The chain employs TRBV13 and TRBJ2-5, with D maybe TRBD2 (5 bases). The J call may not be correct, given that the DNA end is closer to TRBJ2-7. The CDR3 extends over 14 amino acids. Germline loops: CDR1 PRHDT, CDR2 FYEKMQ (reference sequence). The CDR3: CASTPDPMGSEQYF. CDR3 coding DNA: TGTGCCAGCACCCCCGACCCCATGGGGAGCGAGCAGTACTTC.

This chain connects TRBV2 to TRBJ2-5; 11 nucleotides match TRBD2. The CDR3 sequence is 14 residues long. Trimming took 4 bases from V and 4 from J; bases not matched to a gene: 2. Germline-derived CDR1 and CDR2 are SNHLY and FYNNEI. CDR3 in amino acids: CASSALAGGETQYF. The CDR3 DNA follows: TGTGCCAGCAGTGCCCTAGCGGGAGGAGAGACCCAGTACTTC.

V usage is TRBV10-3 and J usage is TRBJ2-3, with 10 positions matching TRBD1. The CDR3 totals 15 residues. Trimming cost V 6 bases and J 0 bases; bases outside gene matches: 3. CDR1 and CDR2 from the germline V gene are ENHRY and SYGVKD. CDR3 amino acids: CAIRPGQGSTDTQYF. CDR3 nucleotide sequence: TGTGCCATCAGACCGGGACAGGGGAGCACAGATACGCAGTATTTT.

The chain uses TRBV5-1 and TRBJ2-7; 8 nucleotides align to TRBD1. The germline CDR1 and CDR2 sequences are SGHRS and YFSETQ. V lost 5 bases and J lost 0; bases outside the gene matches: 4. The CDR3 sequence is 14 residues long. The CDR3: CASREQGDSYEQYF. CDR3 sequence (DNA): TGCGCCAGCAGGGAACAGGGGGACTCCTACGAGCAGTACTTC.

The rearrangement links TRBV3-1 to TRBJ2-3; D possibly corresponds to TRBD1 (6 bases). The V end lost 8 bases, the J end lost 2 bases, and 14 bases lay between the germline ends. The CDR3 extends over 14 amino acids. Germline V gene lookup returns CDR1 LGHDT and CDR2 YNNKEL (reference sequence). The CDR3 spells CASQQGTHTDTQYF. As DNA, the CDR3 is TGTGCCAGCCAGCAGGGGACCCACACAGATACGCAGTATTTT.

The genes are TRBV6-5 and TRBJ1-4; D uncertain. CDR3 length: 13 amino acids. V lost 10 bases and J lost 0, with 9 bases in between. Germline CDR1 is MNHEY and CDR2 is SVGAGI. In nucleotides, the CDR3 is TGTGCCACCGCAAGAACAACTAATGAAAAACTGTTTTTT. It is translated as CATARTTNEKLFF.

The V call is TRBV6-5, the J call TRBJ1-5, with D possibly being TRBD1 (5 bases). Trimming stripped 0 bases from V and 7 bases from J, with 13 bases between. CDR3 length equals 15 residues. In germline, CDR1 is MNHEY, CDR2 SVGAGI. The CDR3 DNA reads TGTGCCAGCAGTTACTCTGAGCGGGAGGGGCAGCCCCAGCATTTT. Protein sequence: CASSYSEREGQPQHF.

The rearrangement joins TRBV4-3 to TRBJ1-4; 9 positions match TRBD1. The CDR3 consists of 15 residues. CDR1 and CDR2 from the germline V gene are LGHNA and YSLEER. Trimming cost V 4 bases and J 5 bases; bases outside gene matches: 5. CDR3 bases: TGCGCCAGCAGCCCGGGACAGGGACCCAATGAAAAACTGTTTTTT. It is translated as CASSPGQGPNEKLFF.

The chain recombines TRBV7-2 with TRBJ2-7; 8 bases map to TRBD2. With V trimmed by 5 bases and J by 0 bases, 9 bases remained unmatched. The length of the CDR3 is 16 residues. Germline-derived CDR1 and CDR2 are SGHTA and FQGNSA. The CDR3 DNA reads TGTGCCAGCAGCCCTGATGGCGGGAGGCCCTCCTACGAGCAGTACTTC. It specifies CASSPDGGRPSYEQYF.

V and J are TRBV10-3 and TRBJ1-1; D call uncertain. Germline V gene lookup returns CDR1 ENHRY and CDR2 SYGVKD. CDR3 size: 14 residues. The V end lost 6 bases, the J end lost 10 bases, and 21 bases lay between the germline ends. The CDR3 is CAISSTELPVGAFF. As DNA, the CDR3 is TGTGCCATCAGCTCTACCGAGTTACCCGTGGGAGCTTTCTTT.

This clonotype was seen more than once but under ten times. The chain's CDR3 is CATSRGSTDTQYF. CDR3 in DNA: TGTGCCACCAGCAGAGGAAGCACAGATACGCAGTATTTT. The chain carries TRBV15 and TRBJ2-3, with D unclear. The V end was cut by 1 base, the J end by 0 bases, with 2 bases between. This CDR3 region has 13 residues. Germline V lookup: CDR1 LNHNV, CDR2 YYDKDF (reference sequence).

This clonotype was seen a handful of times. This rearrangement joins TRBV12-3 or TRBV12-4 to TRBJ1-5, with TRBD1 matching 7 bases. The CDR3 has 16 amino acids. The V and J ends lost 7 bases and 1 base, in that order; junction bases with no gene match: 10. The CDR3 loop reads CASTLTGTASNQPQHF. CDR3 nucleotide sequence: TGTGCCAGCACCCTCACTGGGACAGCCAGCAATCAGCCCCAGCATTTT.

Points on this clonotype: The junction shows a germline mismatch at one end, possibly a read error. The CDR3: CASSEDRSSYNEQFF. The CDR3 DNA reads as TGTGCCAGCAGCGAAGACAGGAGCTCCTACAATGAGCAGTTCTTC. The V gene is TRBV6-1, the J gene TRBJ2-1; TRBD1 is a possible D gene (6 bases). From germline, CDR1 is MNHNS and CDR2 SASEGT. The CDR3 runs 15 residues.

This sequence joins TRBV20-1 and TRBJ2-2, with D perhaps matching TRBD1 or TRBD2 (5 bases each). Looked up from germline, CDR1 is DFQATT and CDR2 is SNEGSKA (reference sequence). Trimming removed 3 bases at V and 2 bases at J, with 13 bases between. This CDR3 has 15 amino acids. In DNA form, the CDR3 reads TGCAGTGCTAGCGGGACGGCATACAACACCGGGGAGCTGTTTTTT. The encoded protein is CSASGTAYNTGELFF.

This sequence joins TRBV10-3 and TRBJ2-4; 9 bases line up with TRBD1. The CDR3 loop spans 14 amino acids. The V gene end was trimmed by 0 bases and the J gene end by 7 bases; junction bases not matched to a gene: 1. The germline CDR1 and CDR2 sequences are ENHRY and SYGVKD. DNA for the CDR3: TGTGCCATCAGTGAGTCTGGACAGGGGAACATTCAGTACTTC. Amino acid sequence: CAISESGQGNIQYF.

The V and J genes are TRBV15 and TRBJ2-6, with 7 bases matching TRBD1. Unmatched junction bases numbered 13, after V lost 0 bases and J lost 2 bases. The CDR3 runs to 20 residues. Germline V lookup: CDR1 LNHNV, CDR2 YYDKDF (reference sequence). CDR3 region: CATSRDLIQGDLPGANVLTF. The CDR3 nucleotides read TGTGCCACCAGCAGAGATTTGATCCAGGGGGACCTCCCTGGGGCCAACGTCCTGACTTTC. Based on the CDR3 plus reference TRBV15 and TRBJ2-6, the full variable domain is DAMVIQNPRYQVTQFGKPVTLSCSQTLNHNVMYWYQQKSSQAPKLLFHYYDKDFNNEADTPDNFQSRRPNTSFCFLDIRSPGLGDTAMYLCATSRDLIQGDLPGANVLTFGAGSRLTVL.

The gene calls are TRBV12-5 and TRBJ2-3; TRBD2 matches at 11 bases. J gave up 2 bases and V 5 bases, and 6 bases lay outside the gene matches. The CDR3 loop spans 16 amino acids. Germline CDR1 reads LGHNT; CDR2 reads FRNRAP. CDR3 region: CASGLGLAVSTDTQYF. The CDR3 DNA is TGTGCTAGTGGTCTGGGACTAGCGGTATCCACAGATACGCAGTATTTT.